This T cell receptor beta chain was observed in a study of a mutant IDH1 vaccine in newly diagnosed glioma. The overall study: Vaccines began 4-6 weeks after radiotherapy alone, or with temozolomide cycles. Findings and limits, study-wide: There were vaccine-induced immune responses in 90% to 95% of the patients. Among top peripheral T cell clonotypes, changes seemed unrelated to pseudoprogression.

The CDR3 has 12 residues. Germline lookup yields CDR1 LGHNA and CDR2 YNFKEQ. V lost 5 bases and J lost 7, with 9 bases in between. Turning to this clone: The target antigen is unknown.

The time point here: week 11, during vaccination. In the vaccine, a single dose held 300 ug of the mutant IDH1 20-mer peptide, along with topical imiquimod. Donors had new IDH1-mutant astrocytomas of WHO grade 3 or 4 (ATRX-lost). Generated by immunoSEQ multiplex PCR, the TCRdb table keeps only in-frame clones and is missing some. Among 35,000 or so clones, approximately 80% were seen once, and the ten largest hold about 15%. The V gene is TRBV4-2, the J gene TRBJ2-1; no clear D gene. The sample here was peripheral blood mononuclear cells (PBMCs), taken from a glioma patient whose treatment included an IDH1 peptide vaccine. This clonotype was obtained from a woman aged 30 to 39 with glioma. Some clones in this sample may be carry-over from other donors' samples. This CDR3 reads CASSSMLNEQFF. The DNA for the CDR3 is TGTGCCAGCAGCTCCATGTTGAATGAGCAGTTCTTC.